Listed below are T cell receptor beta chains from one sample, sequenced in a study of T cells after yellow fever vaccination. TCRdb used MiXCR to reprocess the 5' RACE reads, holding one entry per CDR3 protein. The sample includes 120,000 or so distinct CDR3 sequences, around 9.8% seen only once; the top ten take around 40%. This material consisted of CD8+ T cells sorted from PBMCs, taken on the day of the yellow fever booster vaccination. These receptors all come from a man between 18 and 29 years old who received the YFV17D yellow fever vaccine. Both conserved end residues are part of each CDR3. The order of the fields is D gene, clone size, V gene, J gene, CDR3 DNA, CDR3 protein. D genes are given only for firm matches. Clone size is given for some rows only: seen once, a few or many times, or a class if the clone is expanded.

>-|-|TRBV19|TRBJ1-1
TGTGCCAGTAGCAGGGGAGGGACCTGGAACACTGAAGCTTTCTTT
CASSRGGTWNTEAFF
>TRBD1|many|TRBV4-3|TRBJ2-3
TGCGCCAGCAGCCAACCGTCGGGGACAGGGGGCAGAGATACGCAGTATTTT
CASSQPSGTGGRDTQYF
>TRBD1|many|TRBV6-5|TRBJ1-5
TGTGCCAGCAGCCTACGCACAGGGGAGGACGATCAGCCCCAGCATTTT
CASSLRTGEDDQPQHF
>TRBD1|-|TRBV6-1|TRBJ1-1
TGTGCCAGCAGTGAACTGACTTATGGGACAGGGGCGATTGAAGCTTTCTTT
CASSELTYGTGAIEAFF
>-|-|TRBV29-1|TRBJ1-1
TGCAGCTCGGGGGAGAACACTGAAGCTTTCTTT
CSSGENTEAFF
>TRBD1|-|TRBV28|TRBJ2-3
TGTGCCAGCACCTCGACAGGGGAAACAGATACGCAGTATTTT
CASTSTGETDTQYF
>-|-|TRBV10-2|TRBJ2-5
TGCGCCAGCAGTGAGTCCCACCTCCTCACTGCCCTCACGCTCCGGGAGACCCAGTACTTC
CASSESHLLTALTLRETQYF
>TRBD1|many|TRBV4-3|TRBJ2-5
TGCGCCAGCAGCCCCACAGGGGGCGGGACCCAGTACTTC
CASSPTGGGTQYF
>TRBD1|few|TRBV27|TRBJ2-7
TGTGCCAGCACCCCGGGACAGGGGGGAGTTTACGAGCAGTACTTC
CASTPGQGGVYEQYF
>-|-|TRBV2|TRBJ1-4
TGTGCCAGCCTTACAGGGAGTGGTGAAAAACTGTTTTTT
CASLTGSGEKLFF
>-|-|TRBV12-3/TRBV12-4|TRBJ1-1
TGTGCCAGCAGACTAGACAGCCTTGAGGCTTTCTTT
CASRLDSLEAFF
>-|few|TRBV7-2|TRBJ2-7
TGTGCCAGCAGCTTAGCTAGCAGGGTCTACGAGCAGTACTTC
CASSLASRVYEQYF
>TRBD1|few|TRBV29-1|TRBJ2-7
TGCAGCGTTGAAGACGAGGGACAGGGGAGAATCAACGAGCAGTACTTC
CSVEDEGQGRINEQYF
>TRBD1|few|TRBV20-1|TRBJ1-2
TGCGCTCCCCCCGGACAGGGGGGCTCGCTCGACTATGGCTACACCTTC
CAPPGQGGSLDYGYTF
>-|-|TRBV4-2|TRBJ2-4
TGTGCCAGCAGCCAAGATAGGGGGGTCATTCAGTACTTC
CASSQDRGVIQYF
>-|few|TRBV29-1|TRBJ2-5
TGCAGCGTTTTCCGGGGACTCCCAGAGACCCAGTACTTC
CSVFRGLPETQYF
>-|-|TRBV7-9|TRBJ1-2
TGTGCCAGCAGCTTTAGTTTACCGCGGGATGGCTACACCTTC
CASSFSLPRDGYTF
>TRBD2|-|TRBV4-3|TRBJ2-3
TGCGCCAGCAGCCAGGGAATCGGTGCGGGGGTAAAAGATACGCAGTATTTT
CASSQGIGAGVKDTQYF
>TRBD2|-|TRBV3-1|TRBJ2-1
TGTGCCAGCAGCCCAGATAGCGGGGGGGCTTACAATGAGCAGTTCTTC
CASSPDSGGAYNEQFF
>-|-|TRBV19|TRBJ2-1
TGTGCCACTTCCGAAGTCTCGGCCCCCTACAATGAGCAGTTCTTC
CATSEVSAPYNEQFF
>TRBD2|-|TRBV6-6|TRBJ2-1
TGTGCCAGCAGTTACTACCTCGGACTAGCGGGGACCTACAATGAGCAGTTCTTC
CASSYYLGLAGTYNEQFF
>-|-|TRBV19|TRBJ1-5
TGTGCCAGTCTACCGCGGGGGCATGGAAGCAATCAGCCCCAGCATTTT
CASLPRGHGSNQPQHF
>TRBD2|few|TRBV15|TRBJ2-1
TGTGCCACCAGCAGAGATTTGGGTCTTGCGGGGGGACTCTACAATGAGCAGTTCTTC
CATSRDLGLAGGLYNEQFF
>TRBD1|many|TRBV5-1|TRBJ2-7
TGCGCCAGCAGCGGAACAGGGGGAGTCGAGCAGTACTTC
CASSGTGGVEQYF
>-|few|TRBV7-9|TRBJ2-3
TGTGCCAGCAGCCGAGGGGGTCACAGAAACACAGATACGCAGTATTTT
CASSRGGHRNTDTQYF
>TRBD1|few|TRBV5-5|TRBJ1-5
TGTGCCAGCAGCCTCGGACAGGGGGCGAATCAGCCCCAGCATTTT
CASSLGQGANQPQHF
>-|few|TRBV4-1|TRBJ2-1
TGCGCCAGCAGCCAAATAGGGTCTTACAATGAGCAGTTCTTC
CASSQIGSYNEQFF
>-|many|TRBV7-8|TRBJ1-1
TGTGCCAGCAGCTTCCGGACGGGTGCCGGGGGTGAAGCTTTCTTT
CASSFRTGAGGEAFF
>-|few|TRBV6-1|TRBJ2-2
TGTGCCAGCATGGAGACAGGCGATAACACCGGGGAGCTGTTTTTT
CASMETGDNTGELFF
>-|-|TRBV5-1|TRBJ1-1
TGCGCCAGCAGCTTGAGGTACAGTATGAACACTGAAGCTTTCTTT
CASSLRYSMNTEAFF
>-|-|TRBV12-3/TRBV12-4|TRBJ2-7
TGTTCCAGCAGTTTTTGGACACCCTACGTGCTGTACTTC
CSSSFWTPYVLYF
>-|few|TRBV11-2|TRBJ1-2
TGTGCCAGCAGCTCAGCGGTCACAGGGAGGTCGGGTGGCTACACCTTC
CASSSAVTGRSGGYTF
>TRBD2|-|TRBV20-1|TRBJ2-5
TGCAGTGCTAGAGAGCGGGGGGACCAAGAGACCCAGTACTTC
CSARERGDQETQYF
>-|many|TRBV6-5|TRBJ2-2
TGTGCCAGCAGTTACTCGACTGCCGGGGAGCTGTTTTTT
CASSYSTAGELFF
>TRBD1|-|TRBV6-2/TRBV6-3|TRBJ2-1
TGTGCCAGCAGCCTCGGGACAGGGACCTACAATGAGCAGTTCTTC
CASSLGTGTYNEQFF
>-|few|TRBV6-2/TRBV6-3|TRBJ2-3
TGTGCCAGCAGTAGCACCGCAGGGGCTTACGCACAAGATACGCAGTATTTT
CASSSTAGAYAQDTQYF
>-|-|TRBV6-5|TRBJ2-2
TGTGCCAGCAGTTACGCGGTTTTCGGGGTGAACACCGGGGAGCTGTTTTTT
CASSYAVFGVNTGELFF
>-|-|TRBV5-1|TRBJ2-2
TGCGCCAGCAGTCCTAGGGGCCCATATGCCGGGGAGCTGTTTTTT
CASSPRGPYAGELFF
>-|few|TRBV6-5|TRBJ1-2
TGTGCCAGCAGTTTCGCGGACCGCATGACGGCTTCCTATGGCTACACCTTC
CASSFADRMTASYGYTF
>-|-|TRBV19|TRBJ2-7
TGTGCCAGTAGTCCCCTGGGATCACCCTACGAGCAGTACTTC
CASSPLGSPYEQYF
>-|-|TRBV4-1|TRBJ1-6
TGCGCCAGCAGCGCCTACGGGGGAGGGGCCTATAATTCACCCCTCCACTTT
CASSAYGGGAYNSPLHF
>-|few|TRBV6-5|TRBJ1-2
TGTGCCAGCAGTTACACCCGCCGGCGGAGGGCGGGCTATGGCTACACCTTC
CASSYTRRRRAGYGYTF
>TRBD1|few|TRBV4-3|TRBJ2-3
TGCGCCAGCAGCCAGACAGGGTACACAGATACGCAGTATTTT
CASSQTGYTDTQYF
>-|-|TRBV7-9|TRBJ2-5
TGTGCCAGCAGTCCCATGTGGGCGGGGGCTAGCCAAGAGACCCAGTACTTC
CASSPMWAGASQETQYF
>-|few|TRBV6-6|TRBJ1-2
TGTGCCAGCTCTCGACAGGAAAACTATGGCTACACCTTC
CASSRQENYGYTF
>-|-|TRBV7-9|TRBJ2-2
TGTGCCAGCAGCCTGGACAGTAGCACCGGGGAGCTGTTTTTT
CASSLDSSTGELFF
>-|-|TRBV6-2/TRBV6-3|TRBJ2-7
TGTGCCAGCAGTTACTCGAAGCACAGGGCCGTACCCTACGAGCAGTACTTC
CASSYSKHRAVPYEQYF
>-|-|TRBV4-3|TRBJ1-2
TGCGCCAGCAGCCAGGGACCGGGTTTCGTTAGCTATGGCTACACCTTC
CASSQGPGFVSYGYTF
>TRBD1|-|TRBV2|TRBJ2-1
TGTGCCAAAAAACAGGGGAATGAGCAGTTCTTC
CAKKQGNEQFF
>TRBD1|-|TRBV4-3|TRBJ1-4
TGCGCCAGCAGCCAAGATAGCGGCGGACAGGGATATGAAAAACTGTTTTTT
CASSQDSGGQGYEKLFF
>-|-|TRBV10-3|TRBJ1-2
TGTGCCATCAGTGGCCGGACCGAGAACTATGGCTACACCTTC
CAISGRTENYGYTF
>TRBD1|-|TRBV5-1|TRBJ1-1
TGCGCCAGCAGCTCCACAGGGGTTGCTGAAGCTTTCTTT
CASSSTGVAEAFF
>-|few|TRBV5-6|TRBJ2-6
TGTGCCAGCAGCGGCTGGGGGGCTGGGGCCAACGTCCTGACTTTC
CASSGWGAGANVLTF
>TRBD1|few|TRBV4-1|TRBJ1-1
TGCGCCAGCAGCCAAGTCGTCCCGACAGGGTGGGACACTGAAGCTTTCTTT
CASSQVVPTGWDTEAFF
>-|few|TRBV6-2/TRBV6-3|TRBJ2-7
TGTGCCAGCAGTTATGAGACTCGGACCGGAGCCACTCTCTACGAGCAGTACTTC
CASSYETRTGATLYEQYF
>TRBD1|many|TRBV4-2|TRBJ1-6
TGTGCCAGCAGCGCAGAGGGGGCAGGTTCACCCCTCCACTTT
CASSAEGAGSPLHF
>-|few|TRBV14|TRBJ1-1
TGTGCCAGTTCCCCGACAGGCGCATCGAACACTGAAGCTTTCTTT
CASSPTGASNTEAFF